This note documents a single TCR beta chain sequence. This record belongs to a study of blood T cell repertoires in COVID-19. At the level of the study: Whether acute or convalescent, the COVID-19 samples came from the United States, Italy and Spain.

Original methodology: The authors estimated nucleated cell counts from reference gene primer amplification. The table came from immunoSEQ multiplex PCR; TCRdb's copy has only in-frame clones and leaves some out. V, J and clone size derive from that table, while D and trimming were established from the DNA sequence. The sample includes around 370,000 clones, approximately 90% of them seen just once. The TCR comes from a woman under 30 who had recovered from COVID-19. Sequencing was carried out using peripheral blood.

CDR3 loop: CASSLDPEGAYGYGYTF. The CDR3 nucleotides are TGTGCCAGCAGCTTAGATCCTGAGGGGGCGTATGGTTATGGCTACACCTTC. V gene TRBV11-3 combines with J gene TRBJ1-2; the match to TRBD1 covers 7 bases. The CDR3 totals 17 residues. The germline CDR1 and CDR2 sequences are SGHNT and YENEEA. J lost 5 bases, V lost 0 bases, and 12 bases had no gene match.